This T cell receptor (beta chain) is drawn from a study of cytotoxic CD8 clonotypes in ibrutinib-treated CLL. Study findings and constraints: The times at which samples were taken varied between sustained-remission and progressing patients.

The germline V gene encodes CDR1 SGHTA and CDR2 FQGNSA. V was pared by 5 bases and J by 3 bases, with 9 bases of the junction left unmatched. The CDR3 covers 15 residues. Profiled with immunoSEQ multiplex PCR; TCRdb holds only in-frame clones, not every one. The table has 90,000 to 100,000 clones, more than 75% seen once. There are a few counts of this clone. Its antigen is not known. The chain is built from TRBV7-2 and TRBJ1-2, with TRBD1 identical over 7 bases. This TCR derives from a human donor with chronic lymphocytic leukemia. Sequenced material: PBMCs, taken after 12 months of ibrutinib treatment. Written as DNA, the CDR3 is TGTGCCAGCAGCCCGTCGGGCAGGGGGGACTATGGCTACACCTTC. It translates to CASSPSGRGDYGYTF. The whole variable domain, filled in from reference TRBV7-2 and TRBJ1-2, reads GAGVSQSPSNKVTEKGKDVELRCDPISGHTALYWYRQSLGQGLEFLIYFQGNSAPDKSGLPSDRFSAERTGGSVSTLTIQRTQQEDSAVYLCASSPSGRGDYGYTFGSGTRLTVV.